This T cell receptor beta chain was identified in a study of blood T cell repertoires in COVID-19. Original data processing: The authors estimated nucleated cell counts from reference gene primer amplification. Some clones are missing from TCRdb's copy, which holds only in-frame ones; the method was immunoSEQ multiplex PCR. The D gene and trimming were derived from the DNA, and the V and J assignments and clone size from that table. The sample lists approximately 61,000 clones, about 86% occurring once. Germline V gene sequence: CDR1 MGHRA, CDR2 YSYEKL. CDR3 length equals 15 residues. J lost 3 bases, V lost 6 bases, and 10 bases had no gene match.

The receptor was isolated from a woman of 80 years or more with active COVID-19. V usage is TRBV4-1 and J usage is TRBJ2-7; 8 bases agree with TRBD1. The sequencing sample was made of peripheral blood. CDR3 in amino acids: CASRRVDREFYEQYF. In DNA form, the CDR3 reads TGCGCCAGCAGGAGGGTGGACAGGGAATTCTACGAGCAGTACTTC.